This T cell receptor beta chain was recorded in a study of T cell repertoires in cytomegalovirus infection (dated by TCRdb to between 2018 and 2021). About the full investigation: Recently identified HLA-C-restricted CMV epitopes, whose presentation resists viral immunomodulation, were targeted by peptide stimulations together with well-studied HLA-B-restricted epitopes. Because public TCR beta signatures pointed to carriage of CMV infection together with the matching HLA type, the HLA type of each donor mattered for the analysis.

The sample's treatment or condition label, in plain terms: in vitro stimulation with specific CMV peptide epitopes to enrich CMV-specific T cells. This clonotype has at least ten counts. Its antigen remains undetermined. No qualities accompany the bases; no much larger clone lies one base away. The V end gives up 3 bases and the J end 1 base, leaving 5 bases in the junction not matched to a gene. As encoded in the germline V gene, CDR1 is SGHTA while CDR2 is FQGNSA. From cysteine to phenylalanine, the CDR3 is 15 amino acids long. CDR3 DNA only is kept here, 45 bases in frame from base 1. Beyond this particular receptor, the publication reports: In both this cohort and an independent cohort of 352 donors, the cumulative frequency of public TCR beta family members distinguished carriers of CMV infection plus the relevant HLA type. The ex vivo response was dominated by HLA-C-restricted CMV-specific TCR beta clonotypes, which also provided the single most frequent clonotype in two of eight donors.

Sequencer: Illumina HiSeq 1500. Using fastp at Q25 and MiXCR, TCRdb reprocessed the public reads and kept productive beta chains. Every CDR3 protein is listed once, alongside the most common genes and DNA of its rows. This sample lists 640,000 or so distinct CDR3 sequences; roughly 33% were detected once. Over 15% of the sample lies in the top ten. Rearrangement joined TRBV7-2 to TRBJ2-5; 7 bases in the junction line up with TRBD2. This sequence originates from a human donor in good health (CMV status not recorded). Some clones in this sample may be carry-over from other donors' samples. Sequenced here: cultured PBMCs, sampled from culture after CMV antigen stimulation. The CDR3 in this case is CASSFGGRSQETQYF. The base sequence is TGTGCCAGCAGCTTCGGCGGGAGATCCCAAGAGACCCAGTACTTC.